Following are 21 T cell receptor beta chains from one sample sequenced in a study of blood T cells in healthy people across ages. Primed by a sample-barcoded 5' primer and a J-beta primer mix, a second PCR proceeded for about 7 to 11 cycles. A single record per CDR3 protein comes from TCRdb applying MiXCR to the 5' RACE reads. The table shows about 560,000 distinct CDR3 sequences, with approximately 26% occurring only once. The same data also went into a second study, on T cells of mothers and their children.

Sequenced sample: blood. Receptors were obtained from a boy aged 2 to 10 in good health.

The rearrangement links TRBV6-1 to TRBJ2-5; 7 positions agree with TRBD2. The CDR3 is 14 residues long. V lost 4 bases to trimming and J lost 2 bases; unmatched junction nucleotides: 4. CDR1 and CDR2 (germline): MNHNS, SASEGT. The CDR3 is CASSASGPQETQYF. The DNA for the CDR3 is TGTGCCAGCAGTGCTAGCGGACCTCAAGAGACCCAGTACTTC.

The CDR3 loop is CASSQRLGGDRENTEAFF. The CDR3 DNA reads TGCGCCAGCAGCCAAAGGTTGGGAGGGGACAGGGAAAACACTGAAGCTTTCTTT. This sequence joins TRBV4-3 and TRBJ1-1; 9 bases are shared with TRBD1. The J segment lost 2 bases and the V segment lost 2 bases, leaving 12 bases of the junction unmatched. The CDR3 consists of 18 residues. Germline-derived CDR1 and CDR2 are LGHNA and YSLEER.

The rearrangement links TRBV29-1 to TRBJ2-7; TRBD1 agrees at 9 bases. From germline, CDR1 is SQVTM and CDR2 ANQGSEA. The CDR3 sequence is 14 residues long. V shed 6 bases, J shed 2 bases, and the junction held 8 bases outside the gene matches. The CDR3 DNA follows: TGCAGCGTCTTAGACGGGACAGGGACCTACGAGCAGTACTTC. Amino acid sequence: CSVLDGTGTYEQYF.

Only a few counts were recorded for this clonotype. The rearrangement links TRBV10-3 to TRBJ2-5, with D perhaps assigned TRBD1 or TRBD2 (5 bases each). CDR1 is ENHRY, CDR2 SYGVKD, per germline. The CDR3 has 15 amino acids. Deletions cut 3 bases from V and 5 bases from J, with 16 bases between. Written as DNA, the CDR3 is TGTGCCATCAGTGAATTGGGACGGCCCTCGGAGACCCAGTACTTC. This gives the protein CAISELGRPSETQYF.

This clonotype was found a few times. This chain joins TRBV11-2 and TRBJ2-5; D is uncertain. The end of the DNA aligns better with TRBJ2-7, so the J call may be wrong. The CDR3 has 14 amino acids. CDR1 is SGHAT and CDR2 is FQNNGV in the germline V gene. Written as DNA, the CDR3 is TGTGCCAGCAGCGACGGCCTAGGCCCCTACGAGCAGTACTTC. Translating it yields CASSDGLGPYEQYF.

The table lists this clonotype with many counts. The V gene is TRBV14, the J gene TRBJ1-1; possibly TRBD1 for D (6 bases). Germline values: CDR1 SGHDN, CDR2 FVKESK. V lost 2 bases and J lost 4, with 14 bases in between. CDR3 length: 15 amino acids. The DNA for the CDR3 is TGTGCCAGCAGCCAACCGGGGGCGCTGGGCACTGAAGCTTTCTTT. Its protein product is CASSQPGALGTEAFF.

This clonotype has just a few counts. The gene calls are TRBV5-1 and TRBJ2-4, with D unresolved. Germline loops: CDR1 SGHRS, CDR2 YFSETQ. V dropped 0 bases and J dropped 1 base, with 11 bases sitting between them. The CDR3 consists of 16 residues. The CDR3 loop reads CASSLEGSTAKNIQYF. In DNA, the CDR3 is TGCGCCAGCAGCTTGGAGGGTTCTACTGCCAAAAACATTCAGTACTTC.

This clonotype occurred a few times. The CDR3 spells CASRNPGQESYEQYF. The CDR3 DNA is TGTGCCAGCAGAAATCCGGGACAGGAGTCGTACGAGCAGTACTTC. V is TRBV27 and J is TRBJ2-7, with 8 bases matching TRBD1. In germline, CDR1 is MNHEY, CDR2 SMNVEV (reference sequence). The CDR3 runs to 15 residues. The trim removed 6 bases at V and 4 bases at J, leaving 11 bases unmatched.

A few counts support this clonotype. This chain connects TRBV20-1 to TRBJ1-3, with 8 bases identical to TRBD1. The CDR3 has 13 amino acids. J lost 1 base, V lost 6 bases, and 2 bases had no gene match. CDR1 is DFQATT and CDR2 is SNEGSKA in the germline V gene (reference sequence). The CDR3 DNA is TGCAGTGCCGGACAGGGATCTGGAAACACCATATATTTT. Translation: CSAGQGSGNTIYF.

This clonotype was seen repeatedly, ten times or more. This chain uses TRBV2 with TRBJ2-7; 9 bases match TRBD2. The germline CDR1 and CDR2 sequences are SNHLY and FYNNEI. Unmatched junction bases numbered 2, after V lost 11 bases and J lost 0 bases. This CDR3 is 12 amino acids long. DNA for the CDR3: TGTGCCGTAGCGGGGGACTCCTACGAGCAGTACTTC. Translating it yields CAVAGDSYEQYF.

This clonotype was detected many times. This rearrangement joins TRBV11-2 to TRBJ1-5; D gene ambiguous. Trimming shortened V by 0 bases and J by 6 bases, and 6 bases separated the two germline ends. The CDR3 spans 13 residues. Looked up from germline, CDR1 is SGHAT and CDR2 is FQNNGV. The CDR3 DNA reads as TGTGCCAGCAGCTTAGATTCCGGTCAGCCCCAGCATTTT. Translated: CASSLDSGQPQHF.

The rearrangement links TRBV12-3 or TRBV12-4 to TRBJ2-1, with a possible D match to TRBD1 (6 bases). The V and J ends lost 8 bases and 0 bases respectively, with 8 bases between them. This CDR3 comprises 13 residues. The CDR3 loop is CASRDNSYNEQFF. In nucleotides, the CDR3 is TGTGCCAGCCGGGACAACTCCTACAATGAGCAGTTCTTC.

In this sample, this clonotype turned up many times. This chain links TRBV2 with TRBJ2-7, with TRBD2 matching 9 bases. Germline V gives CDR1 SNHLY, CDR2 FYNNEI. The CDR3 totals 15 residues. V shed 0 bases and J 4 bases; nucleotides not matched to a gene: 4. CDR3 protein: CASSEAGGGAYEQYF. CDR3 sequence (DNA): TGTGCCAGCAGTGAAGCCGGCGGGGGGGCTTACGAGCAGTACTTC.

The chain employs TRBV11-2 and TRBJ2-5; D is perhaps TRBD2 (6 bases). The CDR3 covers 15 residues. From germline, CDR1 is SGHAT and CDR2 FQNNGV. Trimming left V 1 base short and J 3 bases short, with 12 bases between. CDR3 sequence reads: CASSLAGTEEETQYF. The DNA of the CDR3 is TGTGCCAGCAGCTTAGCCGGGACTGAAGAAGAGACCCAGTACTTC.

The chain combines TRBV4-3 with TRBJ1-4; D gene unclear. V gave up 4 bases and J gave up 8 bases, with 17 bases separating them. Germline V gene sequence: CDR1 LGHNA, CDR2 YSLEER. This CDR3 contains 15 residues. CDR3 loop: CASSPSTGFPEKLFF. The CDR3 DNA follows: TGCGCCAGCAGCCCATCGACTGGCTTTCCCGAAAAACTGTTTTTT.

This chain connects TRBV5-1 to TRBJ2-3; tentatively, D is TRBD2 (7 bases). The V gene lost 5 bases and the J gene lost 6 bases, with 19 bases spanning the gap. Germline V gene lookup returns CDR1 SGHRS and CDR2 YFSETQ. This CDR3 is built from 15 residues. Written as DNA, the CDR3 is TGCGCCAGCAGTCATGAGGGCGGGGGCCGGGATACGCAGTATTTT. Its protein is CASSHEGGGRDTQYF.

V gene TRBV9 combines with J gene TRBJ2-1, with D perhaps matching TRBD1 (6 bases). Germline V CDR1 and CDR2: SGDLS, YYNGEE. The CDR3 totals 14 residues. Trimming pared 0 bases from V and 6 bases from J, leaving 10 bases between. CDR3 region: CASSVEDRPNEQFF. DNA of the CDR3: TGTGCCAGCAGCGTAGAGGACAGACCCAATGAGCAGTTCTTC.

The chain recombines TRBV4-1 with TRBJ2-5; D gene unclear. CDR1 and CDR2 from the germline V gene are MGHRA and YSYEKL. Trimming took off 8 bases at V and 3 bases at J, with 16 bases between the two ends. The CDR3 sequence is 14 residues long. CDR3 sequence: CASGSLVGEETQYF. The CDR3 bases are TGCGCCAGCGGAAGCCTAGTGGGCGAAGAGACCCAGTACTTC.

This chain joins TRBV13 and TRBJ1-5, with TRBD1 matching 7 bases. With V trimmed by 4 bases and J by 3 bases, 3 bases remained unmatched. Germline V gene lookup returns CDR1 PRHDT and CDR2 FYEKMQ (reference sequence). The CDR3 length is 14 residues. In nucleotides, the CDR3 is TGTGCCAGCAGCTACAGGGGAGTCAATCAGCCCCAGCATTTT. Protein product: CASSYRGVNQPQHF. The full variable domain, completed using reference TRBV13 and TRBJ1-5, is AAGVIQSPRHLIKEKRETATLKCYPIPRHDTVYWYQQGPGQDPQFLISFYEKMQSDKGSIPDRFSAQQFSDYHSELNMSSLELGDSALYFCASSYRGVNQPQHFGDGTRLSIL.

Ten or more counts support this clonotype. This chain joins TRBV7-9 and TRBJ1-1; 9 bases map to TRBD1. The length of the CDR3 is 15 residues. CDR1 and CDR2 (germline): SEHNR, FQNEAQ (reference sequence). Germline trimming cut 1 base from V and 7 bases from J; bases unmatched to any gene: 7. CDR3 DNA sequence: TGTGCCAGCAGCTTAGACCTACAGGGGGCAGGTGAAGCTTTCTTT. Encoded protein: CASSLDLQGAGEAFF.

This clonotype was counted only a few times. The germline gene is not matched at one end of the junction; a read error may be the cause. The chain is built from TRBV12-3 or TRBV12-4 and TRBJ1-2; 11 bases align to TRBD1. CDR3 length: 14 amino acids. The CDR3 reads CASARDRGGYGCTF. In DNA form, the CDR3 reads TGTGCCAGCGCCCGGGACAGGGGGGGTTATGGCTGCACCTTC.